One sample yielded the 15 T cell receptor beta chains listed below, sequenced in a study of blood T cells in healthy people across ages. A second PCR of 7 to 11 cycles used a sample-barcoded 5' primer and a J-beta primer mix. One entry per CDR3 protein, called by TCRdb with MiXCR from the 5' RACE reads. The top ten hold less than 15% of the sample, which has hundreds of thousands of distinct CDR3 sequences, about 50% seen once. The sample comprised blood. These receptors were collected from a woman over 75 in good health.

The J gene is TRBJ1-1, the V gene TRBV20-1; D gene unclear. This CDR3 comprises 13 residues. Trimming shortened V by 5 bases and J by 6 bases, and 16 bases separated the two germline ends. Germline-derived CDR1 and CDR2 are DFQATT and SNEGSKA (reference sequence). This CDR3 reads CSAPGRLAAEAFF. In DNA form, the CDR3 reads TGCAGTGCTCCTGGACGCCTAGCCGCTGAAGCTTTCTTT.

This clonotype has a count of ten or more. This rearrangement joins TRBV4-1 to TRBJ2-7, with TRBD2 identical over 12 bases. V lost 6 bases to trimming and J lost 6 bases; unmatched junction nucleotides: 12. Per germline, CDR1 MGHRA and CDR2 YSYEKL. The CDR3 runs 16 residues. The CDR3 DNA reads TGCGCCAGCAGGCCAAGGGCCGGACTAGCGGGACTCGAGCAGTACTTC. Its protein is CASRPRAGLAGLEQYF.

This chain's CDR3 is CASSYGGELFF. CDR3 in DNA: TGTGCCAGCAGTTATGGCGGGGAGCTGTTTTTT. This chain connects TRBV25-1 to TRBJ2-2; D is unclear. The CDR3 sequence is 11 residues long. Trimming left V 5 bases short and J 7 bases short, with 5 bases between. CDR1 and CDR2 (germline): MGHDK, SYGVNS.

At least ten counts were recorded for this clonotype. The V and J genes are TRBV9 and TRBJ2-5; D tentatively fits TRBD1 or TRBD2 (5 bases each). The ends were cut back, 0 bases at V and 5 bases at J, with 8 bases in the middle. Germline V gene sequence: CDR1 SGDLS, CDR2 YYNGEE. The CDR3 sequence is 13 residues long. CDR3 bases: TGTGCCAGCAGCGTAGGTCGGGACGAGACCCAGTACTTC. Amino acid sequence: CASSVGRDETQYF.

CDR3 region: CAISETEGDTDTQYF. In DNA form, the CDR3 reads TGTGCCATCAGCGAAACCGAGGGGGACACAGATACGCAGTATTTT. The J gene is TRBJ2-3, the V gene TRBV10-3; TRBD1 is a possible D gene (6 bases). Germline loops: CDR1 ENHRY, CDR2 SYGVKD. The CDR3 spans 15 residues. V gave up 6 bases and J gave up 2 bases, with 15 bases separating them.

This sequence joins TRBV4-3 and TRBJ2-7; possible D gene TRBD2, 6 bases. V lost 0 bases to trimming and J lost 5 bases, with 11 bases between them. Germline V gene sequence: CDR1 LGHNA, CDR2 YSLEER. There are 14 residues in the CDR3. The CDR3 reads CASSQEAGFDEQYF. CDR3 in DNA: TGCGCCAGCAGCCAAGAGGCGGGGTTCGACGAGCAGTACTTC.

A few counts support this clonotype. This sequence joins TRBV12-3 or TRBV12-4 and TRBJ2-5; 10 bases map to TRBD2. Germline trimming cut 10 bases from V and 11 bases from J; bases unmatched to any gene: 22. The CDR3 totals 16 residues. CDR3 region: CATTPRGTSEGAEQYF. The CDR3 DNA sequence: TGTGCCACCACCCCTCGGGGGACTAGCGAGGGAGCTGAGCAGTACTTC.

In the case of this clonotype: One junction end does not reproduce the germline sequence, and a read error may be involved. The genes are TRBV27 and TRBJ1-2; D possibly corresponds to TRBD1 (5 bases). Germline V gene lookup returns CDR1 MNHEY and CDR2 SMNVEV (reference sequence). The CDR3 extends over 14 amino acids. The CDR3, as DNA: TGTACCAGCAGCCCCAATCGAGGGGCGCGAGACTACACCTTC. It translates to CTSSPNRGARDYTF.

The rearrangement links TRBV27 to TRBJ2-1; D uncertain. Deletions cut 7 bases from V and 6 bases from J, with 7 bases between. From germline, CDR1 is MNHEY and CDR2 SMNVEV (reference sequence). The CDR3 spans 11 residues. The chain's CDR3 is CASISSNEQFF. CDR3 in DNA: TGTGCCAGCATTAGCAGCAATGAGCAGTTCTTC.

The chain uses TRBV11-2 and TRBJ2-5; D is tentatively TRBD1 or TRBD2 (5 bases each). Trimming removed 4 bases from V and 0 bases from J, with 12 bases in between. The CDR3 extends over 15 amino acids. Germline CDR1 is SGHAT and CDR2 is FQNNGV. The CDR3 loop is CASSSHPGHQETQYF. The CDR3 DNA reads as TGTGCCAGCAGCTCCCACCCGGGACACCAAGAGACCCAGTACTTC.

The DNA of the CDR3 is TGCAGCGTTGATCGGACTAGCGTGGAGACCCAGTACTTC. Amino acids: CSVDRTSVETQYF. The V and J genes are TRBV29-1 and TRBJ2-5; 9 bases are shared with TRBD2. CDR3 length: 13 residues. The junction had 4 bases not matched to a gene; V was cut back by 3 bases and J by 5 bases. Germline V CDR1 and CDR2: SQVTM, ANQGSEA.

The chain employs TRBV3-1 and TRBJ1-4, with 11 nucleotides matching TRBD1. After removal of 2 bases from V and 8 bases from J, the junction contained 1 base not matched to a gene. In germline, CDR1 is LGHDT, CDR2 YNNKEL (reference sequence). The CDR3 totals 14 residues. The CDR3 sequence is CASSQRTGGEKLFF. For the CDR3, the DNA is TGTGCCAGCAGCCAAAGGACAGGGGGCGAAAAACTGTTTTTT.

The DNA of the CDR3 is TGTGCCAGCAGCTCCCGGACAGACATCTCCTACGAGCAGTACTTC. This codes for CASSSRTDISYEQYF. The chain carries TRBV7-2 and TRBJ2-7, with TRBD1 as a possible D gene (6 bases). This CDR3 has 15 residues. V was clipped by 4 bases and J by 0 bases, with 13 bases between them. Germline values: CDR1 SGHTA, CDR2 FQGNSA. Looking up the rest from reference TRBV7-2 and TRBJ2-7 gives the full variable domain: GAGVSQSPSNKVTEKGKDVELRCDPISGHTALYWYRQSLGQGLEFLIYFQGNSAPDKSGLPSDRFSAERTGGSVSTLTIQRTQQEDSAVYLCASSSRTDISYEQYFGPGTRLTVT.

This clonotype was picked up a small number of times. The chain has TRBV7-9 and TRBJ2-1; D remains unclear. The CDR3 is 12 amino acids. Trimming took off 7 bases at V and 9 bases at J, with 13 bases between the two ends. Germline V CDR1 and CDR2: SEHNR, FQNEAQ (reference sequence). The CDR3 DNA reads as TGTGCCAGCAAGGGTAGTCTAGGTGAGCAGTTCTTC. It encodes CASKGSLGEQFF.

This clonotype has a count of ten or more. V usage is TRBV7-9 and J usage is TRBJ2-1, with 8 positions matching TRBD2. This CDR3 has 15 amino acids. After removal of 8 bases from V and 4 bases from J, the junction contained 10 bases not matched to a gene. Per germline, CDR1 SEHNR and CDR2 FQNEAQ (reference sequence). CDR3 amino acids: CASRGGGDRYNEQFF. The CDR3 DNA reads TGTGCCAGCCGGGGGGGAGGCGACCGATACAATGAGCAGTTCTTC.